This T cell receptor beta chain was recovered during a study of PD-1 blockade in classical Hodgkin lymphoma. Overall study results and limits: There was a significant rise in CD4+ TCR diversity by C4D1, with no such rise for CD8+. Compared with healthy donors, newly diagnosed patients reportedly showed lower baseline TCR diversity. Whoever responded completely had baseline diversity much like that seen in newly diagnosed patients.

Patients all relapsed after autologous stem cell transplantation, and there was variation in brentuximab vedotin exposure. It was by magnetic negative selection that CD4+ T cells were purified from thawed PBMCs. Classification of best responses gave complete response, partial response or progressive disease. As concerns this clone: Its antigen is unknown.

Assay used: immunoSEQ multiplex PCR; TCRdb lists only in-frame clones, some missing. The data show 10,000 to 15,000 clones, about 90% seen once. The TCR originated in a human donor with classical Hodgkin lymphoma. The sequencing used CD4+ T cells from blood, collected at baseline.

CDR3 nucleotide sequence: TGTGCCAGCAGTCTTCATCGGTTGGGTGAAAAACTGTTTTTT. Translation: CASSLHRLGEKLFF. This chain uses TRBV28 with TRBJ1-4; D unresolved. Germline V gene sequence: CDR1 MDHEN, CDR2 SYDVKM. Trimming pared 5 bases from V and 7 bases from J, leaving 14 bases between. This CDR3 comprises 14 residues.